A selection of T cell receptor beta chains follows, all from one sample in a study of blood T cell repertoires in COVID-19. Profiling relied on immunoSEQ multiplex PCR, and the TCRdb table lists in-frame clones only, not all of them. The table lists 95,000 to 130,000 clones, over 65% of them singletons. The sample consisted of peripheral blood. The receptors were sampled from a young man with acute or convalescent COVID-19. CDR3s include the opening cysteine and the closing phenylalanine or tryptophan. A D gene is named only where the DNA matches it firmly. Clone size is given for some rows only: seen once, a few or many times, or a class if the clone is expanded.

v_call: TRBV5-4
j_call: TRBJ1-6
d_call: TRBD1
clone_size: -
cdr3_aa: CASSLSGQGASPLHF
cdr3_nt: TGTGCCAGCAGCTTGTCCGGTCAGGGGGCTTCACCCCTCCACTTT

v_call: TRBV7-3
j_call: TRBJ2-3
d_call: -
clone_size: -
cdr3_aa: CASSPVGGGTDTQYF
cdr3_nt: TGTGCCAGCAGCCCAGTGGGGGGAGGCACAGATACGCAGTATTTT

v_call: TRBV10-3
j_call: TRBJ1-5
d_call: TRBD1
clone_size: -
cdr3_aa: CAIRDRGDRPQHF
cdr3_nt: TGTGCCATCAGGGACAGGGGAGATCGGCCCCAGCATTTT

v_call: TRBV11-2
j_call: TRBJ1-1
d_call: -
clone_size: -
cdr3_aa: CASSLDTGLNTEAFF
cdr3_nt: TGTGCCAGCAGCTTAGATACGGGGTTGAACACTGAAGCTTTCTTT

v_call: TRBV5-1
j_call: TRBJ2-3
d_call: -
clone_size: -
cdr3_aa: CASSLGGANTDTQYF
cdr3_nt: TGCGCCAGCAGCTTAGGAGGAGCTAACACAGATACGCAGTATTTT

v_call: TRBV5-1
j_call: TRBJ2-3
d_call: TRBD2
clone_size: -
cdr3_aa: CASSPGTSPDTQYF
cdr3_nt: TGCGCCAGCAGCCCTGGGACTAGCCCAGATACGCAGTATTTT

v_call: TRBV10-1
j_call: TRBJ1-5
d_call: -
clone_size: -
cdr3_aa: CASSAEQPNQPQHF
cdr3_nt: TGCGCCAGCAGTGCGGAACAGCCCAATCAGCCCCAGCATTTT

v_call: TRBV6-2/TRBV6-3
j_call: TRBJ2-5
d_call: TRBD2
clone_size: -
cdr3_aa: CASSPGLAGAQETQYF
cdr3_nt: TGTGCCAGCAGTCCCGGACTAGCGGGGGCTCAAGAGACCCAGTACTTC

v_call: TRBV27
j_call: TRBJ1-2
d_call: TRBD1
clone_size: -
cdr3_aa: CASSGTGRGYTF
cdr3_nt: TGTGCCAGCAGTGGGACAGGGAGGGGCTACACCTTC

v_call: TRBV6-5
j_call: TRBJ1-5
d_call: TRBD1
clone_size: -
cdr3_aa: CASSPGQENQPQHF
cdr3_nt: TGTGCCAGCAGCCCAGGACAGGAAAATCAGCCCCAGCATTTT

v_call: TRBV10-2
j_call: TRBJ2-1
d_call: TRBD2
clone_size: -
cdr3_aa: CASSEDGTSGNYNEQFF
cdr3_nt: TGCGCCAGCAGTGAGGACGGGACTAGCGGGAATTACAATGAGCAGTTCTTC

v_call: TRBV30
j_call: TRBJ2-3
d_call: TRBD2
clone_size: -
cdr3_aa: CATEGRGGRIDTQYF
cdr3_nt: TGTGCCACAGAAGGAAGGGGAGGGCGAATAGATACGCAGTATTTT

v_call: TRBV27
j_call: TRBJ1-1
d_call: -
clone_size: -
cdr3_aa: CASSFWAGDEAFF
cdr3_nt: TGTGCCAGCAGTTTTTGGGCCGGGGATGAAGCTTTCTTT

v_call: TRBV6-1
j_call: TRBJ1-4
d_call: -
clone_size: -
cdr3_aa: CASSAGQGGGNEKLFF
cdr3_nt: TGTGCCAGCAGTGCCGGACAAGGGGGGGGTAATGAAAAACTGTTTTTT

v_call: TRBV14
j_call: TRBJ1-2
d_call: TRBD1
clone_size: -
cdr3_aa: CASSQDWRDSPNYGYTF
cdr3_nt: TGTGCCAGCAGCCAAGATTGGAGGGACAGCCCAAACTATGGCTACACCTTC

v_call: TRBV7-9
j_call: TRBJ2-3
d_call: -
clone_size: -
cdr3_aa: CASSFLPDRVTDTQYF
cdr3_nt: TGTGCCAGCAGCTTTCTTCCGGACAGAGTCACAGATACGCAGTATTTT

v_call: TRBV4-3
j_call: TRBJ2-4
d_call: TRBD2
clone_size: -
cdr3_aa: CASSQGLAGHIQYF
cdr3_nt: TGCGCCAGCAGCCAAGGGCTAGCGGGCCACATTCAGTACTTC

v_call: TRBV2
j_call: TRBJ2-3
d_call: TRBD2
clone_size: -
cdr3_aa: CASSQAQTSGSTDTQYF
cdr3_nt: TGTGCCAGCAGCCAAGCCCAGACTAGCGGGTCCACAGATACGCAGTATTTT

v_call: TRBV6-2/TRBV6-3
j_call: TRBJ2-2
d_call: TRBD2
clone_size: -
cdr3_aa: CASSLAGTTGELFF
cdr3_nt: TGTGCCAGCAGTCTAGCGGGGACCACCGGGGAGCTGTTTTTT

v_call: TRBV7-3
j_call: TRBJ2-3
d_call: TRBD1
clone_size: -
cdr3_aa: CASSSRDRATDTQYF
cdr3_nt: TGTGCCAGCAGCTCCAGGGACAGGGCGACAGATACGCAGTATTTT

v_call: TRBV9
j_call: TRBJ2-6
d_call: -
clone_size: -
cdr3_aa: CASSVTWEVLTF
cdr3_nt: TGTGCCAGCAGCGTAACCTGGGAGGTCCTGACTTTC

v_call: TRBV7-8
j_call: TRBJ2-3
d_call: TRBD2
clone_size: -
cdr3_aa: CASRPRGGVGTDTQYF
cdr3_nt: TGTGCCAGCAGACCTCGCGGGGGGGTTGGCACAGATACGCAGTATTTT

v_call: TRBV19
j_call: TRBJ1-5
d_call: -
clone_size: -
cdr3_aa: CASSSGYRQPQHF
cdr3_nt: TGTGCCAGTAGTTCGGGTTATCGGCAGCCCCAGCATTTT

v_call: TRBV20-1
j_call: TRBJ2-7
d_call: TRBD1
clone_size: -
cdr3_aa: CSAYRGGEQYF
cdr3_nt: TGCAGTGCCTACAGGGGCGGTGAGCAGTACTTC

v_call: TRBV19
j_call: TRBJ1-4
d_call: -
clone_size: -
cdr3_aa: CASTLRSPSPATNEKLFF
cdr3_nt: TGTGCCAGTACTTTAAGGAGTCCCTCCCCGGCAACTAATGAAAAACTGTTTTTT

v_call: TRBV27
j_call: TRBJ2-2
d_call: TRBD1
clone_size: once
cdr3_aa: CASSPSSGTGKLNTGELFF
cdr3_nt: TGTGCCAGCAGTCCCTCATCCGGGACAGGGAAATTAAACACCGGGGAGCTGTTTTTT

v_call: TRBV28
j_call: TRBJ1-2
d_call: -
clone_size: -
cdr3_aa: CASSLGGSYGYTF
cdr3_nt: TGTGCCAGCAGTTTAGGGGGCAGCTATGGCTACACCTTC

v_call: TRBV6-5
j_call: TRBJ2-1
d_call: TRBD2
clone_size: -
cdr3_aa: CASSPTSGGGDEQFF
cdr3_nt: TGTGCCAGCAGCCCGACTAGCGGGGGGGGCGATGAGCAGTTCTTC

v_call: TRBV10-3
j_call: TRBJ2-5
d_call: TRBD2
clone_size: -
cdr3_aa: CAISLGGESQETQYF
cdr3_nt: TGTGCCATCAGCCTGGGGGGGGAGAGCCAAGAGACCCAGTACTTC

v_call: TRBV11-3
j_call: TRBJ1-1
d_call: -
clone_size: once
cdr3_aa: CASSLDGRGLKAFF
cdr3_nt: TGTGCCAGCAGCTTAGACGGGCGGGGTCTGAAAGCTTTCTTT

v_call: TRBV6-5
j_call: TRBJ1-5
d_call: -
clone_size: -
cdr3_aa: CASSTQGVYQPQHF
cdr3_nt: TGTGCCAGCAGTACACAGGGAGTTTATCAGCCCCAGCATTTT

v_call: TRBV6-1
j_call: TRBJ2-1
d_call: TRBD2
clone_size: few
cdr3_aa: CASSEVAGSGNEQFF
cdr3_nt: TGTGCCAGCAGTGAAGTAGCGGGATCTGGAAATGAGCAGTTCTTC

v_call: TRBV7-7
j_call: TRBJ2-2
d_call: -
clone_size: -
cdr3_aa: CASSLSGTGELFF
cdr3_nt: TGTGCTAGCAGCTTGAGTGGCACCGGGGAGCTGTTTTTT

v_call: TRBV6-5
j_call: TRBJ2-5
d_call: -
clone_size: -
cdr3_aa: CAARVGPGETQYF
cdr3_nt: TGTGCCGCGCGGGTAGGGCCGGGAGAGACCCAGTACTTC

v_call: TRBV7-2
j_call: TRBJ2-2
d_call: -
clone_size: -
cdr3_aa: CASSLAGGANTGELFF
cdr3_nt: TGTGCCAGCAGCTTAGCAGGCGGCGCGAACACCGGGGAGCTGTTTTTT

v_call: TRBV12-5
j_call: TRBJ1-1
d_call: -
clone_size: -
cdr3_aa: CASGLADKAEAFF
cdr3_nt: TGTGCTAGTGGTTTGGCGGACAAGGCTGAAGCTTTCTTT